This paragraph covers one T cell receptor beta chain sequence. Its antigen is not yet known. The sample holds no much larger clone one base away, and base qualities are not on file. The data originate from a study of blood T cell repertoires in COVID-19 (dated by TCRdb to 2020 to 2022). With regard to the full study: Collaborator samples came from the United States, Italy and Spain and covered acute and convalescent phases of COVID-19. Where available, HLA class I and class II types were taken from metadata supplied by the sample provider and were not determined by assay-based typing. The samples were drawn from two sources: the first 160 participants of the ongoing ImmuneRACE study, and fewer than 1,500 subjects contributed by 6 global collaborators. A de-identified subject ID, COVID-19 status, age in years and sex were almost always included in the sample metadata. The dataset comprised deeply sampled blood TCRbeta repertoires from subjects exposed to, actively infected with, or recovered from COVID-19. The prospective study material was composed of cDNA or gDNA derived from T cells, B-cell-depleted T cells, or PBMCs. The repertoires were made available in a free public database intended to serve as a resource for research on the immune response to SARS-CoV-2. Study-wide findings and limitations: The amount of clinical and demographic metadata varied by source and participant and was provided uncurated.

Participants in the prospective study were aged 18 to 89 years, lived in over 20 United States geographic areas, and enrolled through a virtual design. To assign participants to cohorts, the prospective study relied on clinical history that participants themselves reported in a screening survey and a study questionnaire. For ImmuneRACE Cohort 3, a participant was defined as recovered based on two consecutive negative NP/OP PCR tests, clearance by a healthcare professional, or resolution of symptoms. Mobile phlebotomists in the prospective study collected whole blood, serum and a nasopharyngeal or oropharyngeal swab from every participant. Over an approximately 2-month period, participants in the prospective study had the option of providing additional blood draws and questionnaires. Before DNA extraction, blood samples from the prospective study were shipped at room temperature or frozen. TCRbeta CDR3 regions were amplified from genomic DNA by means of the immunoSEQ Assay, a bias-controlled multiplex PCR. In the source study's methods: The number of nucleated cells in each sample was estimated by amplification of reference gene primers within the assay. To quantify the absolute abundance of each unique TCRbeta CDR3 rearrangement, sequence reads were collapsed and filtered. For each sample, productive Simpson clonality was calculated as the square root of Simpson's diversity index across productive rearrangements. TCRdb obtained this table from immuneACCESS and retained in-frame rearrangements with V and J assigned. These tables miss some clones; where compared with another copy, unresolved V genes account for less than half of the shortfall, and the remainder is unexplained. That table gives V, J and clone size, and the DNA gave D and trimming. The sample has approximately 210,000 clones on record, 89% of them singletons. The ten largest clones represent about 8.1% of the sample.

The CDR3 has 14 amino acids, counting the end cysteine and phenylalanine. Only the CDR3 portion is preserved as DNA: 42 bases, with reading frame beginning at the first base. From a lookup of the germline V gene, CDR1 and CDR2 are SNHLY and FYNNEI. V trim: 8 bases; J trim: 4 bases; unmatched bases: 8. The sample consisted of PBMCs or T cells enriched from blood (not recorded which). This sequence uses TRBV2 and TRBJ1-2; 9 bases in the middle match TRBD1. This TCR was sampled from a woman aged 18-29 years who had recovered from COVID-19. The nucleotides read TGTGCCAGCTGCCCCGGGACAGGGACCTATGGCTACACCTTC. This yields the protein CASCPGTGTYGYTF.